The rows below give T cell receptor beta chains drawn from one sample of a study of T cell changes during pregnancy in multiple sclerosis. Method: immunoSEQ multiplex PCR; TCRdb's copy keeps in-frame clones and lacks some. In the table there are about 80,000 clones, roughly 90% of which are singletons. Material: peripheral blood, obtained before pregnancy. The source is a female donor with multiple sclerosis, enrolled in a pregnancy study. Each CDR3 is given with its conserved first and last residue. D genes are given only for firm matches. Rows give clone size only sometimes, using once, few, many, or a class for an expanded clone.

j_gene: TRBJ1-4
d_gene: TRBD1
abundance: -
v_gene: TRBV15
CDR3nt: TGTGCCACCAGCAGGGGACAGGCCAAGGGACTGTTTTTT
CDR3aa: CATSRGQAKGLFF

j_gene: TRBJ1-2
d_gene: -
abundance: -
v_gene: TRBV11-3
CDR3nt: TGTGCCAGCAGCTCGTCAGGGGTACATTCTGGCTACACCTTC
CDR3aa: CASSSSGVHSGYTF

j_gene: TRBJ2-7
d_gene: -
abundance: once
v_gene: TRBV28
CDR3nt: TGTGCCAGCAGGAGATCCTACGAGCAGTACTTC
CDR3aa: CASRRSYEQYF

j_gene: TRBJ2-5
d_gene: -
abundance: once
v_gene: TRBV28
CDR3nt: TGTGCCAGCACACTGAGGGAGACCCAGTACTTC
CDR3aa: CASTLRETQYF

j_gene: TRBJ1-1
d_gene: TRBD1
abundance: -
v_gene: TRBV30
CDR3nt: TGTGCCTGGACCCCAGGGGGACCCACTGAAGCTTTCTTT
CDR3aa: CAWTPGGPTEAFF

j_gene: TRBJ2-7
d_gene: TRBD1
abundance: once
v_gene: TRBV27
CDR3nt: TGTGCCAGCAGTATAGGGGGAGCTCTAGGACAGGGGTACTACGAGCAGTACTTC
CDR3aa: CASSIGGALGQGYYEQYF

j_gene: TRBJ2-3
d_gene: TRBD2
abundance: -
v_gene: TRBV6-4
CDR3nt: TGTGCCAGCAGTGACGGGACTAGCGGGGGGGCAGATACGCAGTATTTT
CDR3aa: CASSDGTSGGADTQYF

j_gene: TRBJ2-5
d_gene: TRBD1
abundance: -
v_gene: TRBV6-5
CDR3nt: TGTGCCAGCAGTCTACTACGGACAGGGGGGACCCAGTACTTC
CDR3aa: CASSLLRTGGTQYF

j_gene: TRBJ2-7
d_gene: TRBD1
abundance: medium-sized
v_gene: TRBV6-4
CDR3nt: TGTGCCAGCAGTGAGGGACAGGGGGGATCCTACGAGCAGTACTTC
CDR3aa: CASSEGQGGSYEQYF

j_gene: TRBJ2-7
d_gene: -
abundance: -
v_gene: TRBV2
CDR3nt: TGTGCCAGCAGTCCGGAACAGGGCCACGAGCAGTACTTC
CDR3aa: CASSPEQGHEQYF

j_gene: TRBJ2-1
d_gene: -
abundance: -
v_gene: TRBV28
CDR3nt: TGTGCCAGCAGTTTGCAGTACAATGAGCAGTTCTTC
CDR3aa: CASSLQYNEQFF

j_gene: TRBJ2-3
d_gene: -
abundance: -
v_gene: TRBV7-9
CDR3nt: TGTGCCAGCAGCAAACTTTCAGGGGCGCCCACAGATACGCAGTATTTT
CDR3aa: CASSKLSGAPTDTQYF

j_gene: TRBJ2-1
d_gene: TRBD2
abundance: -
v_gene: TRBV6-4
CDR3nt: TGTGCCAGCAGACCATCAACCGGGACTAGGAAGTTCTTC
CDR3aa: CASRPSTGTRKFF

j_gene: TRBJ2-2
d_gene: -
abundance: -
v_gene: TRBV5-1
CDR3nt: TGCGCCAGCAGCCCTTTACAGAACACCGGGGAGCTGTTTTTT
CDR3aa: CASSPLQNTGELFF